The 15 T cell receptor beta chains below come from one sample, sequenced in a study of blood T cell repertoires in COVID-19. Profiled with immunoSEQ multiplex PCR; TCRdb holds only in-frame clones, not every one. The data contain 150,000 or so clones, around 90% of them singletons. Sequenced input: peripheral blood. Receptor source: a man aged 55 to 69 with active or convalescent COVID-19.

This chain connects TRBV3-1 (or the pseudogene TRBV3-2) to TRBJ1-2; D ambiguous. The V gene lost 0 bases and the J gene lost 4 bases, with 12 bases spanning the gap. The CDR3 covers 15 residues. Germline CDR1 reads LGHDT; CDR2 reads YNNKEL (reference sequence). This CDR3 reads CASSQEGSPGYGYTF. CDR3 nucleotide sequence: TGTGCCAGCAGCCAAGAGGGCTCACCAGGCTATGGCTACACCTTC.

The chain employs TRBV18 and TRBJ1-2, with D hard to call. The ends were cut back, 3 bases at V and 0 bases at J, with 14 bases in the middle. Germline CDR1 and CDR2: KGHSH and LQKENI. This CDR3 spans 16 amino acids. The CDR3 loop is CASSPSGPEPNYGYTF. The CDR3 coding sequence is TGTGCCAGCTCACCGAGCGGGCCGGAGCCTAACTATGGCTACACCTTC.

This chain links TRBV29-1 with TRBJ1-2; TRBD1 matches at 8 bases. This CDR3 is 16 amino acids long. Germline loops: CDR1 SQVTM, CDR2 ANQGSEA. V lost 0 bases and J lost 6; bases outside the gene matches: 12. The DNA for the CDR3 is TGCAGCGTTGAAGATCGAATCACTTACAGGGGGGATGGCTACACCTTC. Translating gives CSVEDRITYRGDGYTF.

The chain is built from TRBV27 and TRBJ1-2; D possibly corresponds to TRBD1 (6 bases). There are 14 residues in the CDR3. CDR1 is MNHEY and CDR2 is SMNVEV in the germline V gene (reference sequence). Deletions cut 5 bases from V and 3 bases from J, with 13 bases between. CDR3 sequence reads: CASSPYRVDYGYTF. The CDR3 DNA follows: TGTGCCAGCAGTCCGTACAGGGTCGACTATGGCTACACCTTC.

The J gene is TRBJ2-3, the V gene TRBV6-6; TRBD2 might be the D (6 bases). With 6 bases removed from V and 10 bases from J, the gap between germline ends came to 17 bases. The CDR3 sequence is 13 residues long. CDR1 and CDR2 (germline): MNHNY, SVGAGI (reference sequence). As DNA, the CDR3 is TGTGCCAGCAGAAGCCGGGACTCAAAGGCGCAGTATTTT. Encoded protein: CASRSRDSKAQYF.

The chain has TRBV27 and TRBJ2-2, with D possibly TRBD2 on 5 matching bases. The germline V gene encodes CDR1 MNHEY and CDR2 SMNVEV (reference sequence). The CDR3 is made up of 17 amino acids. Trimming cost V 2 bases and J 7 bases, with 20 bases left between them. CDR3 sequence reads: CASSLVRTHFGDGELFF. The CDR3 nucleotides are TGTGCCAGCAGTTTAGTTAGGACTCACTTTGGGGACGGGGAGCTGTTTTTT.

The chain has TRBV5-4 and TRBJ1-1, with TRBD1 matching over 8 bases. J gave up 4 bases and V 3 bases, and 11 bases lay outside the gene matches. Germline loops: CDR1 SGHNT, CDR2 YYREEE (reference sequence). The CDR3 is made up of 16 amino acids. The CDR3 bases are TGTGCCAGCAGCTCGCGGACAGGGCGCTCCGTCACTGAAGCTTTCTTT. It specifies CASSSRTGRSVTEAFF.

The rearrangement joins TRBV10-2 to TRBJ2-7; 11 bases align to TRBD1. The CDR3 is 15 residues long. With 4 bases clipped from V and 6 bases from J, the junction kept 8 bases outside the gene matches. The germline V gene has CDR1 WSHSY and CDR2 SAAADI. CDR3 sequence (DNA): TGCGCCAGCAGTGCCCTACGGGACAGGGGGGTCGAGCAGTACTTC. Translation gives CASSALRDRGVEQYF.

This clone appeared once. CDR3 protein: CASSWGDSGNTIYF. The CDR3 nucleotides read TGCGCCAGCAGCTGGGGGGACTCTGGAAACACCATATATTTT. V and J are TRBV5-1 and TRBJ1-3, with TRBD1 as a possible D gene (5 bases). The CDR3 is 14 residues long. Trimming cost V 3 bases and J 0 bases, with 7 bases left between them. Germline V CDR1 and CDR2: SGHRS, YFSETQ.

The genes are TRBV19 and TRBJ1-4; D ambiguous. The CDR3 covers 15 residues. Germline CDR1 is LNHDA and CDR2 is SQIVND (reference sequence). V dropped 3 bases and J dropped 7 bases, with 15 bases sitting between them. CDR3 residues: CASSMNLAQREKLFF. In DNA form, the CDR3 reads TGTGCCAGTAGTATGAATTTAGCTCAACGTGAAAAACTGTTTTTT. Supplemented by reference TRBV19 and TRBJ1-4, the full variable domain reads DGGITQSPKYLFRKEGQNVTLSCEQNLNHDAMYWYRQDPGQGLRLIYYSQIVNDFQKGDIAEGYSVSREKKESFPLTVTSAQKNPTAFYLCASSMNLAQREKLFFGSGTQLSVL.

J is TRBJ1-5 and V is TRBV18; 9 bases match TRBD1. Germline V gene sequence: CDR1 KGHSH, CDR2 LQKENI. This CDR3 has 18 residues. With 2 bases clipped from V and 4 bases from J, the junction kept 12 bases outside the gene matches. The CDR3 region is CASSPTPLTGGLNQPQHF. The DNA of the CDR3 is TGTGCCAGCTCACCAACTCCGCTGACAGGGGGGCTTAATCAGCCCCAGCATTTT.

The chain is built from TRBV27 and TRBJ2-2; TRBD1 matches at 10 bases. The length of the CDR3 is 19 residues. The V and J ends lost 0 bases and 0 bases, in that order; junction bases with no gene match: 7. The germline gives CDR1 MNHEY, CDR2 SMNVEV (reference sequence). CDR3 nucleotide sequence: TGTGCCAGCAGTTTATCGAGGACAGGGGGTCCCGCGAACACCGGGGAGCTGTTTTTT. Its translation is CASSLSRTGGPANTGELFF.

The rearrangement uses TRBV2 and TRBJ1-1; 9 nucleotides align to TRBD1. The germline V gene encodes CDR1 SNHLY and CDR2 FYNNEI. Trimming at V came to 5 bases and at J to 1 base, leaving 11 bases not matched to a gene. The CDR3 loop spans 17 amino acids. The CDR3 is CASSPMDRGNPNTEAFF. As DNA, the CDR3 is TGTGCCAGCAGTCCAATGGACAGGGGAAACCCGAACACTGAAGCTTTCTTT. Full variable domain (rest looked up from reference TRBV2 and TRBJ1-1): EPEVTQTPSHQVTQMGQEVILRCVPISNHLYFYWYRQILGQKVEFLVSFYNNEISEKSEIFDDQFSVERPDGSNFTLKIRSTKLEDSAMYFCASSPMDRGNPNTEAFFGQGTRLTVV.

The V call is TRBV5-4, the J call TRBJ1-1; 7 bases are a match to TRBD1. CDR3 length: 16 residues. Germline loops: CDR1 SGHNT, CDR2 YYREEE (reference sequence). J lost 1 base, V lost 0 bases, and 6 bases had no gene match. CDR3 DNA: TGTGCCAGCAGCTTGGGGTTGGGACAGTCGAACACTGAAGCTTTCTTT. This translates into CASSLGLGQSNTEAFF.

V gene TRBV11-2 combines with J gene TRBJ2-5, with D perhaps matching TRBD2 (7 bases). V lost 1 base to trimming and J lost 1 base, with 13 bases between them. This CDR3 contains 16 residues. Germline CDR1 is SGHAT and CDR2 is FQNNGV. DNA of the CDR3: TGTGCCAGCAGCTTAGGCGCGGGGGCGGGCCAAGAGACCCAGTACTTC. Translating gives CASSLGAGAGQETQYF.